These 11 T cell receptor beta chains were sequenced from one sample in a study of blood T cells in healthy people across ages. Using a J-beta primer mix together with a sample-barcoded 5' primer, a second PCR was run for about 7 to 12 cycles. One entry per CDR3 protein results from TCRdb running MiXCR on the 5' RACE reads. The sample holds approximately 850,000 distinct CDR3 sequences, over 45% seen once. Sequencing was carried out using blood. Receptor source: a man aged 25-45 years in good health.

The V gene is TRBV6-5, the J gene TRBJ2-5, with D possibly matching TRBD2 (5 bases). This CDR3 region has 12 residues. The V gene lost 11 bases and the J gene lost 4 bases, with 14 bases spanning the gap. Per germline, CDR1 MNHEY and CDR2 SVGAGI. The CDR3 nucleotides read TGTGCCTCCGCGAGGGCGGGAGAGACCCAGTACTTC. It codes for CASARAGETQYF.

This CDR3 is CASSQEFGVQETQYF. The CDR3 region has the DNA TGCGCCAGCAGCCAAGAATTCGGGGTACAAGAGACCCAGTACTTC. This rearrangement joins TRBV4-3 to TRBJ2-5; D perhaps matches TRBD2 (5 bases). Germline loops: CDR1 LGHNA, CDR2 YSLEER. There are 15 residues in the CDR3. Trimming stripped 0 bases from V and 2 bases from J, with 10 bases between.

The chain has TRBV7-2 and TRBJ2-7; D unresolved. From germline, CDR1 is SGHTA and CDR2 FQGNSA. This CDR3 comprises 14 residues. The V end was cut by 5 bases, the J end by 7 bases, with 18 bases between. For the CDR3, the DNA is TGTGCCAGCAGCGTCCAATCGCCGTACGATGAGCAGTACTTC. It encodes CASSVQSPYDEQYF.

The rearrangement uses TRBV7-2 and TRBJ2-7, with 12 bases identical to TRBD2. The length of the CDR3 is 14 residues. The ends lost 7 bases at V and 3 bases at J; junction bases unmatched: 4. CDR1 is SGHTA and CDR2 is FQGNSA in the germline V gene. CDR3 in DNA: TGTGCCAGCAAACTAGCGGGAGGCTTCTACGAGCAGTACTTC. It specifies CASKLAGGFYEQYF.

V gene TRBV29-1 combines with J gene TRBJ2-4; possible D gene TRBD2, 5 bases. Trimming removed 0 bases at V and 15 bases at J, with 12 bases between. The CDR3 loop spans 11 amino acids. Per germline, CDR1 SQVTM and CDR2 ANQGSEA. The CDR3 here is CSVEDPGGGYF. The CDR3 nucleotides read TGCAGCGTTGAAGATCCGGGTGGAGGGTACTTC.

CDR3 bases: TGCAGCGCCGTGACTAGCGGGAGGGCGGCAGATACGCAGTATTTT. Translating gives CSAVTSGRAADTQYF. The chain uses TRBV29-1 and TRBJ2-3; TRBD2 matches 14 bases. With 7 bases clipped from V and 4 bases from J, the junction kept 7 bases outside the gene matches. Germline CDR1 and CDR2: SQVTM and ANQGSEA. The CDR3 runs 15 residues.

This clonotype appeared a few times. This rearrangement joins TRBV28 to TRBJ2-5; 10 bases are a match to TRBD2. The J call may be mistaken, given a closer DNA end match to TRBJ2-7. Germline lookup yields CDR1 MDHEN and CDR2 SYDVKM. The CDR3 has 15 residues. CDR3 nucleotide sequence: TGTGCCAGCAGCCCGATAGCGGGAGGTTTCTACGAGCAGTACTTC. As protein: CASSPIAGGFYEQYF.

The table lists this clonotype with a few counts. J is TRBJ2-7 and V is TRBV20-1; 7 bases are shared with TRBD2. In germline, CDR1 is DFQATT, CDR2 SNEGSKA (reference sequence). CDR3 size: 14 residues. V was clipped by 7 bases and J by 7 bases; unmatched bases: 16. The CDR3 loop is CSVPELTVGGEQYF. As DNA, the CDR3 is TGCAGTGTCCCAGAACTGACCGTCGGGGGGGAGCAGTACTTC.

V is TRBV7-9 and J is TRBJ1-2, with 9 bases matching TRBD1. Germline CDR1 SEHNR, CDR2 FQNEAQ (reference sequence). The CDR3 is 17 residues long. The junction had 20 bases not matched to a gene; V was cut back by 7 bases and J by 8 bases. Written as DNA, the CDR3 is TGTGCCAGCATCAGATGGACGGGGACAGGGAACTGGAACGGCTACACCTTC. Amino acids: CASIRWTGTGNWNGYTF.

The gene calls are TRBV12-3 or TRBV12-4 and TRBJ2-1; TRBD2 agrees at 9 bases. The V and J ends lost 3 bases and 6 bases, in that order; junction bases with no gene match: 6. CDR3 length: 15 amino acids. CDR3: CASSFWAGGLNEQFF. Written as DNA, the CDR3 is TGTGCCAGCAGTTTTTGGGCGGGAGGGCTCAATGAGCAGTTCTTC.

The chain employs TRBV13 and TRBJ2-5; 10 positions match TRBD1. Germline loops: CDR1 PRHDT, CDR2 FYEKMQ (reference sequence). The CDR3 length is 15 residues. Trimming at V came to 6 bases and at J to 11 bases, leaving 15 bases not matched to a gene. CDR3 in DNA: TGTGCCAGCAGGAAGACAGGGGGCACGGTCAATGAGCAGTACTTC. Its translation: CASRKTGGTVNEQYF. The full variable domain, rest sourced from reference TRBV13 and TRBJ2-5, is AAGVIQSPRHLIKEKRETATLKCYPIPRHDTVYWYQQGPGQDPQFLISFYEKMQSDKGSIPDRFSAQQFSDYHSELNMSSLELGDSALYFCASRKTGGTVNEQYFGPGTRLLVL.